Listed here are 27 T cell receptor beta chains from one sample, sequenced in a study of T-cell memory formation after mild COVID-19. TCRdb processed the 5' RACE reads anew with MiXCR; each CDR3 protein has one entry. The sample consists of just over 200,000 distinct CDR3 sequences, roughly 10% of them appearing once. The specimen sequenced was PBMCs or a T cell subset sorted from them (not recorded which). The receptors come from a man younger than 30 who had mild COVID-19 (a few samples of this study predate the infection). Cell type and time point are not known.

This clonotype was picked up many times. The chain uses TRBV10-3 and TRBJ1-5, with 12 nucleotides matching TRBD1. The CDR3 has 14 amino acids. The germline CDR1 and CDR2 sequences are ENHRY and SYGVKD. Trimming removed 6 bases from V and 5 bases from J; junction bases left unmatched: 2. The CDR3: CAIRGTGGDQPQHF. Written as DNA, the CDR3 is TGTGCCATCAGGGGGACAGGGGGCGATCAGCCCCAGCATTTT.

The chain is built from TRBV27 and TRBJ2-1, with D uncertain. Germline CDR1 reads MNHEY; CDR2 reads SMNVEV (reference sequence). The CDR3 is made up of 13 amino acids. V was trimmed by 11 bases and J by 9 bases, leaving 20 bases between them. CDR3 sequence: CAVRVGQVGEQFF. The CDR3 DNA sequence: TGTGCCGTACGGGTAGGGCAGGTTGGTGAGCAGTTCTTC.

V and J are TRBV7-2 and TRBJ2-7; TRBD2 agrees at 9 bases. The germline V gene encodes CDR1 SGHTA and CDR2 FQGNSA. With V trimmed by 3 bases and J by 4 bases, 7 bases remained unmatched. This CDR3 is 15 amino acids long. CDR3 residues: CASSFSPSGEYEQYV. The CDR3 DNA reads TGTGCCAGCAGCTTTAGCCCTAGCGGGGAATACGAGCAGTACGTC.

This clonotype has more than one count but fewer than ten. This sequence joins TRBV6-6 and TRBJ2-5; D is undetermined. Trimming removed 9 bases at V and 5 bases at J, with 19 bases between. CDR1 and CDR2 from the germline V gene are MNHNY and SVGAGI (reference sequence). The CDR3 spans 14 residues. CDR3 region: CASSTSPNLETQYF. The CDR3 nucleotides read TGTGCCAGTTCGACAAGTCCGAATCTCGAGACCCAGTACTTC.

The CDR3 protein is CASSQGGGGETQYF. In DNA, the CDR3 is TGCGCCAGCAGCCAAGGGGGGGGCGGCGAGACCCAGTACTTC. The chain uses TRBV4-3 and TRBJ2-5; TRBD2 is a possible D gene (7 bases). Deletions cut 1 base from V and 5 bases from J, with 11 bases between. CDR1 LGHNA and CDR2 YSLEER come from the germline V gene. The CDR3 is 14 residues long.

This clonotype was seen only a few times. This chain connects TRBV10-3 to TRBJ2-1; D ambiguous. The V end lost 2 bases, the J end lost 9 bases, and 14 bases lay between the germline ends. Germline assignment: CDR1 ENHRY and CDR2 SYGVKD. The CDR3 has 14 residues. CDR3 region: CAISEPLSTAEQFF. The CDR3 coding sequence is TGTGCCATCAGTGAGCCGCTTTCTACGGCTGAGCAGTTCTTC.

The chain joins TRBV6-2 or TRBV6-3 to TRBJ2-7; 7 bases map to TRBD1. The CDR3 totals 15 residues. J lost 3 bases, V lost 5 bases, and 10 bases had no gene match. The V gene's germline CDR1 is MNHEY and CDR2 SVGEGT. The CDR3 DNA is TGTGCCAGCAGTGGCTACAGGGGATTCCTCTACGAGCAGTACTTC. It yields the protein CASSGYRGFLYEQYF.

This clonotype was found a few times. The rearrangement joins TRBV4-3 to TRBJ2-2, with TRBD1 matching over 7 bases. The germline CDR1 and CDR2 sequences are LGHNA and YSLEER. The CDR3 runs to 15 residues. V lost 4 bases and J lost 8; bases outside the gene matches: 10. CDR3 DNA sequence: TGCGCCAGCAGCCTAGAAGACAGGGTAGCGGGGGAGCTGTTTTTT. It translates to CASSLEDRVAGELFF.

The rearrangement links TRBV6-5 to TRBJ1-3, with TRBD1 matching over 7 bases. CDR3 size: 16 residues. In germline, CDR1 is MNHEY, CDR2 SVGAGI. J was trimmed by 0 bases and V by 6 bases; bases with no gene match: 8. The chain's CDR3 is CASRLGGPASGNTIYF. CDR3 DNA: TGTGCCAGCAGGCTAGGGGGCCCAGCCTCTGGAAACACCATATATTTT.

This clonotype was picked up many times. The rearrangement links TRBV7-2 to TRBJ1-1; perhaps TRBD1 as D (6 bases). The CDR3 is 14 residues long. The germline gives CDR1 SGHTA, CDR2 FQGNSA. With 2 bases removed from V and 3 bases from J, the gap between germline ends came to 10 bases. The CDR3 DNA reads TGTGCCAGCAGCTTACAGGGGAGGGACACTGAAGCTTTCTTT. Its protein product is CASSLQGRDTEAFF.

This clonotype was counted at least ten times. The genes are TRBV5-1 and TRBJ2-5; 8 nucleotides align to TRBD1. The junction had 2 bases not matched to a gene; V was cut back by 0 bases and J by 4 bases. Germline V CDR1 and CDR2: SGHRS, YFSETQ. CDR3 length: 14 residues. The CDR3 DNA reads as TGCGCCAGCAGCTTGGGGACAGGGCGAGAGACCCAGTACTTC. As protein: CASSLGTGRETQYF.

This clonotype was found many times. The rearrangement uses TRBV6-2 or TRBV6-3 and TRBJ2-7; tentatively, D is TRBD1 (5 bases). This CDR3 has 13 amino acids. The V end was cut by 5 bases, the J end by 5 bases, with 13 bases between. Germline V lookup: CDR1 MNHEY, CDR2 SVGEGT. The CDR3 region has the DNA TGTGCCAGCAGTCATCAGGGTACCCACGAGCAGTACGTC. Translating it yields CASSHQGTHEQYV.

The rearrangement joins TRBV12-3 or TRBV12-4 to TRBJ2-3, with TRBD1 matching over 9 bases. J gave up 3 bases and V 6 bases, and 7 bases lay outside the gene matches. This CDR3 region has 15 residues. The CDR3 sequence: CASSLNRGLTDTQYF. The CDR3 DNA sequence: TGTGCCAGCAGCCTAAACAGGGGGCTTACAGATACGCAGTATTTT.

In its sample, this clonotype was seen a few times. This rearrangement joins TRBV7-9 to TRBJ2-2; a weak D match, TRBD1 (5 bases). Germline CDR1 is SEHNR and CDR2 is FQNEAQ (reference sequence). The V gene lost 3 bases and the J gene lost 4 bases, with 15 bases spanning the gap. This CDR3 contains 16 residues. CDR3 sequence: CASSFLPGPSTGELFF. The DNA of the CDR3 is TGTGCCAGCAGCTTTCTCCCAGGGCCCTCCACCGGGGAGCTGTTTTTT.

This chain joins TRBV7-2 and TRBJ1-1; D gene uncertain. Looked up from germline, CDR1 is SGHTA and CDR2 is FQGNSA. Trimming pared 1 base from V and 3 bases from J, leaving 9 bases between. This CDR3 spans 14 amino acids. The DNA for the CDR3 is TGTGCCAGCAGCTTAGATAGGAGCTACACTGAAGCTTTCTTT. Amino acids: CASSLDRSYTEAFF.

This clonotype appeared a few times. The rearrangement links TRBV28 to TRBJ1-5; TRBD1 is a possible D gene (5 bases). The CDR3 contains 13 residues. Deletions cut 7 bases from V and 6 bases from J, with 13 bases between. Germline V gene data show CDR1 as MDHEN and CDR2 as SYDVKM. In DNA form, the CDR3 reads TGTGCCAGCATCCTGAGAGGGACTCAGCCCCAGCATTTT. It specifies CASILRGTQPQHF.

The chain uses TRBV7-7 and TRBJ2-5, with TRBD1 matching 7 bases. Losses at the gene ends were 5 bases for V and 2 bases for J; bases not matched to a gene: 5. The V gene's germline CDR1 is SSHAT and CDR2 FNYEAQ (reference sequence). The CDR3 has 14 amino acids. The chain's CDR3 is CASSLGDRQETQYF. DNA of the CDR3: TGTGCCAGCAGCCTAGGGGACAGACAAGAGACCCAGTACTTC.

In this sample, this clonotype turned up a few times. This chain connects TRBV9 to TRBJ2-3; the D gene is possibly TRBD2 (5 bases). V shed 3 bases and J shed 2 bases, with 16 bases lying between them. Germline CDR1 is SGDLS and CDR2 is YYNGEE. The CDR3 runs to 16 residues. The CDR3 loop is CASSGGSVYNTDTQYF. The CDR3, as DNA: TGTGCCAGCAGCGGGGGTAGCGTCTACAACACAGATACGCAGTATTTT.

This clonotype was seen at least ten times. The chain combines TRBV21-1 with TRBJ2-1. TRBV21-1 counts as a pseudogene. The CDR3 loop spans 17 amino acids. The CDR3 reads CASSKALRGSSYNEQFF. CDR3 nucleotide sequence: TGTGCCAGCAGCAAAGCGCTTCGCGGAAGCTCCTACAATGAGCAGTTCTTC.

This rearrangement joins TRBV3-1 to TRBJ1-5, with a possible D match to TRBD1 (5 bases). This CDR3 spans 14 amino acids. V shed 4 bases and J shed 4 bases, with 11 bases lying between them. The V gene's germline CDR1 is LGHDT and CDR2 YNNKEL (reference sequence). CDR3 region: CASSRLGENQPQHF. The CDR3 region has the DNA TGTGCCAGCAGCCGCTTGGGGGAGAATCAGCCCCAGCATTTT.

This clonotype came up many times. V and J are TRBV5-1 and TRBJ2-3, with D unresolved. Looked up from germline, CDR1 is SGHRS and CDR2 is YFSETQ. The ends were cut back, 4 bases at V and 0 bases at J, with 12 bases in the middle. The CDR3 is 15 amino acids. The CDR3 nucleotides are TGCGCCAGCAGCCCCGACTTATCTAGCACAGATACGCAGTATTTT. Its translation is CASSPDLSSTDTQYF. The full variable domain, completed using reference TRBV5-1 and TRBJ2-3, is KAGVTQTPRYLIKTRGQQVTLSCSPISGHRSVSWYQQTPGQGLQFLFEYFSETQRNKGNFPGRFSGRQFSNSRSEMNVSTLELGDSALYLCASSPDLSSTDTQYFGPGTRLTVL.

The chain links TRBV9 to TRBJ1-2; D gene uncertain. This CDR3 comprises 13 residues. The V gene's germline CDR1 is SGDLS and CDR2 YYNGEE. V lost 0 bases to trimming and J lost 1 base, with 4 bases between them. The CDR3 spells CASSVDSNYGYTF. For the CDR3, the DNA is TGTGCCAGCAGCGTAGACAGTAACTATGGCTACACCTTC. The whole variable domain, remainder taken from reference TRBV9 and TRBJ1-2, is DSGVTQTPKHLITATGQRVTLRCSPRSGDLSVYWYQQSLDQGLQFLIQYYNGEERAKGNILERFSAQQFPDLHSELNLSSLELGDSALYFCASSVDSNYGYTFGSGTRLTVV.

This clonotype was seen only a few times. V usage is TRBV2 and J usage is TRBJ2-5; D gene unclear. Germline assignment: CDR1 SNHLY and CDR2 FYNNEI. The CDR3 spans 13 residues. The V end lost 4 bases, the J end lost 3 bases, and 9 bases lay between the germline ends. The chain's CDR3 is CASSGLREETQYF. The DNA of the CDR3 is TGTGCCAGCAGTGGTCTTAGGGAAGAGACCCAGTACTTC.

This clonotype appeared a few times. The genes are TRBV29-1 and TRBJ1-1; no definite D call. Looked up from germline, CDR1 is SQVTM and CDR2 is ANQGSEA. V was clipped by 4 bases and J by 1 base, with 7 bases between them. The CDR3 runs 12 residues. The CDR3 loop reads CSVAHRNTEAFF. CDR3 bases: TGCAGCGTTGCCCACAGGAACACTGAAGCTTTCTTT.

This clonotype was observed at least ten times. The chain couples TRBV29-1 to TRBJ2-3, with D unresolved. The CDR3 is made up of 12 amino acids. CDR1 is SQVTM, CDR2 ANQGSEA, per germline. The V end lost 5 bases, the J end lost 2 bases, and 8 bases lay between the germline ends. For the CDR3, the DNA is TGCAGCGTTAGGTGGGACACAGATACGCAGTATTTT. Translation gives CSVRWDTDTQYF.

The chain couples TRBV11-2 to TRBJ2-3; D possibly corresponds to TRBD2 (6 bases). V shed 8 bases and J shed 2 bases, with 17 bases lying between them. The CDR3 totals 15 residues. Germline V CDR1 and CDR2: SGHAT, FQNNGV. CDR3 in amino acids: CASRRDRGFTDTQYF. For the CDR3, the DNA is TGTGCCAGCCGGCGGGATCGGGGGTTCACAGATACGCAGTATTTT.

This clonotype has just a few counts. The gene calls are TRBV7-2 and TRBJ1-2, with D perhaps TRBD1 (6 bases). V shed 5 bases and J shed 4 bases, with 14 bases lying between them. This CDR3 is built from 14 residues. The germline V gene encodes CDR1 SGHTA and CDR2 FQGNSA. The CDR3 DNA follows: TGTGCCAGCAGCCGGGACGGAGGGGGCTATGGCTACACCTTC. It translates to CASSRDGGGYGYTF.